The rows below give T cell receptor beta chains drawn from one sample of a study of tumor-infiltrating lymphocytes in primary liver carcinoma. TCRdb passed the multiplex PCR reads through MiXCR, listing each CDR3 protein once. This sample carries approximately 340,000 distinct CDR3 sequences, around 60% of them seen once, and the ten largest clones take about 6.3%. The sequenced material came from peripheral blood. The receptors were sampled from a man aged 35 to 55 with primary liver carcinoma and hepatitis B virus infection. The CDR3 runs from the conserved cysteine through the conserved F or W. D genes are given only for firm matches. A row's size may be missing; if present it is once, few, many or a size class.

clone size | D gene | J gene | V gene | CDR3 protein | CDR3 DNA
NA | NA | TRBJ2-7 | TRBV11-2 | CASSSILGRGAYEQHF | TGTGCCAGCAGTTCGATCCTGGGCAGAGGCGCCTACGAGCAGCACTTC
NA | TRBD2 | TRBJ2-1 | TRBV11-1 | CASSPRTSLANERFF | TGTGCCAGCAGCCCACGGACTAGTCTAGCCAATGAGCGGTTCTTC
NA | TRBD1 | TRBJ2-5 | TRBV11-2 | CARSFGQDRETQYF | TGTGCCAGGAGCTTCGGACAGGACCGGGAGACCCAGTACTTC
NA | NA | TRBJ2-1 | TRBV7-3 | CASGGAGRYNEQFF | TGTGCCAGCGGCGGGGCGGGGCGATACAATGAGCAGTTCTTC
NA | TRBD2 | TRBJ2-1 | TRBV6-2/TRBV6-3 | CASRERGQIRDEQFF | TGTGCCAGCAGAGAGCGGGGCCAAATTAGGGATGAGCAGTTCTTC
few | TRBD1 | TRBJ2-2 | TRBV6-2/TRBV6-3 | CASNPRGRDTGELFF | TGTGCCTCCAACCCCAGGGGGCGGGACACCGGGGAGCTGTTTTTT
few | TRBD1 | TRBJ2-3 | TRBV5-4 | CASSLVGTGGHTQYF | TGTGCCAGCAGCTTGGTGGGGACAGGGGGTCATACGCAGTATTTT
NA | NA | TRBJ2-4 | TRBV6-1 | CASRTGTGSDIQYF | TGTGCCAGCAGGACCGGAACAGGGAGTGACATTCAGTACTTC
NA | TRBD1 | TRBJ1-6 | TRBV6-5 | CARSFTTGGGSSYNSPLHF | TGTGCCAGAAGTTTCACGACAGGGGGCGGGAGCTCCTATAATTCACCCCTCCACTTT
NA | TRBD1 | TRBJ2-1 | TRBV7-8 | CASSVRTGYNEQFF | TGTGCCAGCAGCGTCAGGACAGGGTACAATGAGCAGTTCTTC
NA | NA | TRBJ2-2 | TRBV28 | CASSFLSTTGELFF | TGTGCCAGCAGTTTTCTCTCCACTACCGGGGAGCTGTTTTTT
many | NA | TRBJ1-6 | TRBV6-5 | CASSLQGLNSPLHF | TGTGCCAGCAGCCTACAGGGTTTGAATTCACCCCTCCACTTT
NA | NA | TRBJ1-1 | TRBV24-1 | CATRMEGNTEAFF | TGTGCCACCCGAATGGAAGGGAACACTGAAGCTTTCTTT
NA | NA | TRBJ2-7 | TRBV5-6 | CASSPVGGYEQYF | TGTGCCAGCAGCCCGGTTGGGGGCTACGAGCAGTACTTC
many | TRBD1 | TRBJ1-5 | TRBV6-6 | CASSYTGASNQPQHF | TGTGCCAGCAGTTATACAGGGGCTAGCAATCAGCCCCAGCATTTT
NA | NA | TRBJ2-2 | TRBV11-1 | CASSLRANTGGLLF | TGTGCCAGCAGCTTAAGAGCGAACACCGGGGGGCTGTTATTT
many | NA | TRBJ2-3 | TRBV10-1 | CASSLSHTQYF | TGCGCCAGCAGTCTAAGTCATACGCAGTATTTT
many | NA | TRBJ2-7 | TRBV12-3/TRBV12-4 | CASSLSTGHYEQYF | TGTGCCAGCAGTTTAAGCACGGGCCACTACGAGCAGTACTTC
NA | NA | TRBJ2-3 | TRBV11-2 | CASSPRPTGTDMQYF | TGTGCAAGCAGCCCCCGCCCAACGGGAACAGATATGCAGTATTTT
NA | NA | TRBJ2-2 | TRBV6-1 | CASTAMRQNIGELFF | TGTGCCAGCACCGCGATGCGGCAGAACATCGGGGAGCTGTTTTTT
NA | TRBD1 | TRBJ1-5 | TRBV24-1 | CATSRDRDQPQHF | TGTGCCACCAGTAGAGACAGGGATCAGCCCCAGCATTTT
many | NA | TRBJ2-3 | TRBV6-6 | CASSYGTSGTDTQYF | TGTGCCAGCAGTTATGGGACTTCAGGCACAGATACGCAGTATTTT
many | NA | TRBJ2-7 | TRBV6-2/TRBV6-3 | CASSRTPASYEQYF | TGTGCCAGCAGCCGCACCCCAGCCTCCTACGAGCAGTACTTC
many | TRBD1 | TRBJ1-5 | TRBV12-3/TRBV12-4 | CASSFTGGEQPQHF | TGTGCCAGCAGTTTCACAGGGGGAGAGCAGCCCCAGCATTTT
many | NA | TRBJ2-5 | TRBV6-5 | CASSDPGLRETQYF | TGTGCCAGCAGTGATCCGGGACTCCGGGAGACCCAGTACTTC
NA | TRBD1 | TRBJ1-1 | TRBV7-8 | CASSLGPRGGVTETFF | TGTGCCAGCAGCTTAGGTCCCAGGGGGGGGGTCACTGAAACTTTCTTT
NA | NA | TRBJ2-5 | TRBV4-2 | CASSQEGGWETQYF | TGTGCCAGCAGCCAAGAAGGAGGGTGGGAGACCCAGTACTTC
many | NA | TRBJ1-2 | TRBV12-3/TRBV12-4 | CASSLARDGYTF | TGTGCCAGCAGTTTAGCGAGGGATGGCTACACCTTC
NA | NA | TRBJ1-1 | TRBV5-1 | CASSQLPQGLEGEAFF | TGCGCCAGCAGTCAATTACCCCAGGGGTTAGAAGGTGAAGCTTTCTTT
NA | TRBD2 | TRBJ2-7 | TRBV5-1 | CASSFLSGLAPSYEQYF | TGCGCCAGCAGCTTTTTATCCGGACTAGCTCCCTCCTACGAGCAGTACTTC
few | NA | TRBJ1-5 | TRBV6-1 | CASKPGQGGNQPQHF | TGTGCCAGCAAACCGGGCCAGGGAGGCAATCAGCCCCAGCATTTT
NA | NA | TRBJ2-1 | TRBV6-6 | CASTLSPARNVQFF | TGTGCCAGCACCCTATCGCCCGCTCGCAATGTGCAGTTCTTC
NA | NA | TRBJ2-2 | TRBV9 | CASRGIGAPTGKLFF | TGTGCCAGCAGGGGCATCGGGGCTCCGACCGGAAAGCTGTTTTTT
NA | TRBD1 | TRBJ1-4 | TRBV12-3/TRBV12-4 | CASSTGTGNEKPFF | TGTGCCAGCAGTACCGGGACAGGGAATGAAAAACCGTTTTTT
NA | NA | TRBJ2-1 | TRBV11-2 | CVSSFHVAGKPISYNEQFF | TGCGTCAGCAGCTTCCACGTCGCCGGCAAGCCTATATCCTACAATGAGCAGTTCTTC